Following are 16 T cell receptor beta chains from one sample sequenced in a study of T cells in Graves' hyperthyroidism and ophthalmopathy. Amplification yielded TCR beta CDR3 regions, with RNA transcripts as the source. Primed by the HTBI set, a first-round RT-PCR was run on the TCR CDR3. TCRdb reprocessed the multiplex PCR reads via MiXCR and lists one record per CDR3 protein. This table has over 500,000 distinct CDR3 sequences, 14% appearing once. Sequencing used blood. The receptors here all came from a woman aged 40 to 50 with Graves' hyperthyroidism.

The gene calls are TRBV29-1 and TRBJ2-1; D gene uncertain. CDR3 size: 12 residues. Trimming pared 3 bases from V and 12 bases from J, leaving 15 bases between. Germline CDR1 reads SQVTM; CDR2 reads ANQGSEA. CDR3: CSVDGLGWGQFF. CDR3 DNA: TGCAGCGTTGACGGTCTGGGCTGGGGGCAGTTCTTC.

Many counts were recorded for this clonotype. This rearrangement joins TRBV5-1 to TRBJ1-5; TRBD1 is a possible D gene (5 bases). Deletions cut 0 bases from V and 8 bases from J, with 15 bases between. CDR1 is SGHRS and CDR2 is YFSETQ in the germline V gene. The CDR3 contains 15 residues. CDR3: CASSLAPGRSEPQHF. The CDR3 nucleotides are TGCGCCAGCAGCTTGGCCCCAGGGCGTTCTGAGCCCCAGCATTTT.

The table lists this clonotype with many counts. The rearrangement joins TRBV28 to TRBJ2-7; D ambiguous. The CDR3 loop spans 14 amino acids. Looked up from germline, CDR1 is MDHEN and CDR2 is SYDVKM. Between the trimmed V and J ends, which lost 5 bases and 3 bases, there was a span of 14 bases. Here the CDR3 DNA reads TGTGCCAGCAGTCCGGTACGGAAAAACTACGAGCAGTACTTC. Translating it yields CASSPVRKNYEQYF.

This chain links TRBV7-6 with TRBJ2-7; TRBD1 is a possible D gene (5 bases). The CDR3 length is 12 residues. Trimming stripped 3 bases from V and 6 bases from J, with 9 bases between. The germline V gene encodes CDR1 SGHVS and CDR2 FNYEAQ. The CDR3, as DNA: TGTGCCAGCAGCTTGATTCAGGGCGAGCAGTACTTC. Amino acid sequence: CASSLIQGEQYF.

The chain is built from TRBV3-1 and TRBJ2-7; 11 nucleotides agree with TRBD2. The trim removed 1 base at V and 4 bases at J, leaving 3 bases unmatched. Germline V gene data show CDR1 as LGHDT and CDR2 as YNNKEL (reference sequence). The CDR3 is 15 amino acids. Here the CDR3 DNA reads TGTGCCAGCAGCCAAGGGACTAGCGGGCAGTACGAGCAGTACTTC. Protein: CASSQGTSGQYEQYF.

This clonotype was observed many times. This chain uses TRBV20-1 with TRBJ2-7, with 11 bases that match TRBD2. J lost 3 bases, V lost 0 bases, and 4 bases had no gene match. The CDR3 contains 15 residues. CDR1 and CDR2 from the germline V gene are DFQATT and SNEGSKA (reference sequence). The CDR3 DNA sequence: TGCAGTGCTAGAGATAGCGGGAGGGCCGACTACGAGCAGTACTTC. Translation gives CSARDSGRADYEQYF.

The chain recombines TRBV4-1 with TRBJ1-1, with TRBD1 as a possible D gene (5 bases). The germline V gene encodes CDR1 MGHRA and CDR2 YSYEKL. The V gene lost 5 bases and the J gene lost 5 bases, with 18 bases spanning the gap. CDR3 length: 15 residues. As DNA, the CDR3 is TGCGCCAGCAGCTCCTTGGGGGGATCAGGGACTGAAGCTTTCTTT. Protein: CASSSLGGSGTEAFF.

In its sample, this clonotype was seen once. The chain combines TRBV7-2 with TRBJ2-1; 14 nucleotides align to TRBD2. The CDR3 contains 16 residues. V shed 5 bases, J shed 7 bases, and the junction held 7 bases outside the gene matches. Germline assignment: CDR1 SGHTA and CDR2 FQGNSA. The CDR3 coding sequence is TGTGCCAGCAGCCCGAGGACTAGCGGGAGGACTAATGAGCAGTTCTTC. It is translated as CASSPRTSGRTNEQFF. The variable domain in full, completed from reference TRBV7-2 and TRBJ2-1, reads GAGVSQSPSNKVTEKGKDVELRCDPISGHTALYWYRQSLGQGLEFLIYFQGNSAPDKSGLPSDRFSAERTGGSVSTLTIQRTQQEDSAVYLCASSPRTSGRTNEQFFGPGTRLTVL.

At least ten counts were recorded for this clonotype. The chain combines TRBV3-1 with TRBJ1-4; D is ambiguous. V was shortened by 0 bases and J by 0 bases, with 20 bases between the two germline ends. The germline V gene encodes CDR1 LGHDT and CDR2 YNNKEL (reference sequence). CDR3 length equals 20 residues. The DNA for the CDR3 is TGTGCCAGCAGCCAAGATGGCCGAAGATATTCAGAAACAACTAATGAAAAACTGTTTTTT. Residues: CASSQDGRRYSETTNEKLFF. Combining the CDR3 with reference TRBV3-1 and TRBJ1-4 gives the whole variable domain DTAVSQTPKYLVTQMGNDKSIKCEQNLGHDTMYWYKQDSKKFLKIMFSYNNKELIINETVPNRFSPKSPDKAHLNLHINSLELGDSAVYFCASSQDGRRYSETTNEKLFFGSGTQLSVL.

In regard to this clonotype: A read error is likely, as this CDR3 ends without the conserved phenylalanine or tryptophan. This chain connects TRBV7-9 to TRBJ2-1, with TRBD2 identical over 9 bases. Germline trimming cut 4 bases from V and 1 base from J; bases unmatched to any gene: 8. This CDR3 is 17 amino acids long. Germline CDR1 reads SEHNR; CDR2 reads FQNEAQ (reference sequence). This chain's CDR3 is CASSSPSGGISYNEQFV. The CDR3 nucleotides read TGTGCCAGCAGCTCCCCAAGCGGGGGGATTTCCTACAATGAGCAGTTCGTC.

This clonotype was detected many times. V gene TRBV29-1 combines with J gene TRBJ2-3; the match to TRBD2 covers 9 bases. V gave up 5 bases and J gave up 2 bases; unmatched junction bases: 23. Germline lookup yields CDR1 SQVTM and CDR2 ANQGSEA. CDR3 size: 20 residues. The CDR3 region has the DNA TGCAGCGTTATCCCCCCGGCTAGCGGGGACCTCTTTAAATACACAGATACGCAGTATTTT. Translation: CSVIPPASGDLFKYTDTQYF.

This clonotype was found many times. The rearrangement uses TRBV13 and TRBJ2-7; 7 positions match TRBD1. In germline, CDR1 is PRHDT, CDR2 FYEKMQ (reference sequence). V lost 5 bases to trimming and J lost 3 bases; unmatched junction nucleotides: 10. The CDR3 loop spans 15 amino acids. Here the CDR3 DNA reads TGTGCCAGCAGCAGGGGACAGCTGACTGACTACGAGCAGTACTTC. Its protein product is CASSRGQLTDYEQYF. The full variable domain, rest sourced from reference TRBV13 and TRBJ2-7, is AAGVIQSPRHLIKEKRETATLKCYPIPRHDTVYWYQQGPGQDPQFLISFYEKMQSDKGSIPDRFSAQQFSDYHSELNMSSLELGDSALYFCASSRGQLTDYEQYFGPGTRLTVT.

Remarks on this clonotype: A clone one base away is much larger, so this may be a read error. The CDR3 protein is CASSQDSDGAAGAFF. The CDR3 bases are TGTGCCAGCAGCCAAGACTCCGACGGGGCGGCTGGAGCTTTCTTT. The V gene is TRBV3-1, the J gene TRBJ1-1, with D maybe TRBD1 (5 bases). V was pared by 0 bases and J by 10 bases, with 18 bases between. Looked up from germline, CDR1 is LGHDT and CDR2 is YNNKEL (reference sequence). This CDR3 has 15 amino acids. Complete variable domain (other parts from reference TRBV3-1 and TRBJ1-1): DTAVSQTPKYLVTQMGNDKSIKCEQNLGHDTMYWYKQDSKKFLKIMFSYNNKELIINETVPNRFSPKSPDKAHLNLHINSLELGDSAVYFCASSQDSDGAAGAFFGQGTRLTVV.

This clonotype was recorded many times. V is TRBV27 and J is TRBJ2-2; no firm D call. CDR1 MNHEY and CDR2 SMNVEV come from the germline V gene (reference sequence). This CDR3 is 14 amino acids long. V was shortened by 5 bases and J by 1 base, with 8 bases between the two germline ends. The CDR3 region has the DNA TGTGCCAGCAGTAAATTGAAGAACACCGGGGAGCTGTTTTTT. Amino acid sequence: CASSKLKNTGELFF.

This clonotype was counted many times. The CDR3 region has the DNA TGCAGTGCTAGTGGCGGGGGTAGCGGGGGCTACAATGAGCAGTTCTTC. Protein: CSASGGGSGGYNEQFF. The chain carries TRBV20-1 and TRBJ2-1, with 9 bases identical to TRBD2. The CDR3 extends over 16 amino acids. The germline CDR1 and CDR2 sequences are DFQATT and SNEGSKA (reference sequence). V shed 3 bases, J shed 3 bases, and the junction held 9 bases outside the gene matches.

This clonotype has at least ten counts. The chain employs TRBV9 and TRBJ2-7; the match to TRBD2 covers 13 bases. This CDR3 region has 15 residues. From germline, CDR1 is SGDLS and CDR2 YYNGEE. With V trimmed by 3 bases and J by 4 bases, 4 bases remained unmatched. CDR3 in amino acids: CASSAGTSGIYEQYF. The DNA of the CDR3 is TGTGCCAGCAGCGCCGGGACTAGCGGGATTTACGAGCAGTACTTC.